A single sample is the source of the 6 T cell receptor beta chains below, sequenced in a study of radiotherapy plus CTLA-4 blockade in lung cancer (dated by TCRdb to the late 2010s). The protocol used for the library was the immunoSEQ multiplex PCR assay. The immuneACCESS repertoire file appears here via TCRdb, limited to in-frame rearrangements. These files lack a portion of the clones; in checked studies, under half of the deficit traces to unresolved V genes, and the cause of the others is not known. Present in this sample are some 110,000 clones, roughly four fifths of which were seen just once. Around 3% of the sample is held by the ten biggest clonotypes. The specimen was peripheral blood, collected from a patient treated with radiotherapy plus ipilimumab. All receptors derive from a human donor with non-small cell lung cancer that progressed on radiotherapy plus ipilimumab. Some clones in this sample may be carry-over from other donors' samples.

The gene calls are TRBV7-2 and TRBJ1-5; TRBD1 might be the D (5 bases). The CDR3 totals 15 residues. In germline, CDR1 is SGHTA, CDR2 FQGNSA. With 3 bases removed from V and 4 bases from J, the gap between germline ends came to 13 bases. The CDR3 sequence: CASSFGDHRNQPQHF. CDR3 coding DNA: TGTGCCAGCAGCTTCGGGGACCATAGGAATCAGCCCCAGCATTTT.

V and J are TRBV29-1 and TRBJ2-7; 8 positions match TRBD1. CDR1 SQVTM and CDR2 ANQGSEA come from the germline V gene. The V and J ends lost 2 bases and 3 bases, in that order; junction bases with no gene match: 9. This CDR3 is 15 amino acids long. The CDR3 DNA reads TGCAGCGTTGAACTATCAGGGGGCTTCGACTACGAGCAGTACTTC. The encoded protein is CSVELSGGFDYEQYF.

The chain couples TRBV27 to TRBJ2-3; 10 bases fit TRBD2. Germline CDR1 reads MNHEY; CDR2 reads SMNVEV (reference sequence). The J segment lost 5 bases and the V segment lost 4 bases, leaving 6 bases of the junction unmatched. This CDR3 has 15 amino acids. Written as DNA, the CDR3 is TGTGCCAGCAGTTATATAGCGGGGGGAAGAGATACGCAGTATTTT. Protein sequence: CASSYIAGGRDTQYF.

This rearrangement joins TRBV5-5 to TRBJ2-2; no clear D. V lost 4 bases to trimming and J lost 7 bases, with 8 bases between them. The CDR3 contains 12 residues. Germline lookup yields CDR1 SGHKS and CDR2 YYEKEE (reference sequence). The CDR3 reads CASSLSNGELFF. The CDR3 DNA is TGTGCCAGCAGCCTAAGCAACGGGGAGCTGTTTTTT.

The rearrangement joins TRBV9 to TRBJ2-1, with 7 bases that match TRBD1. Germline assignment: CDR1 SGDLS and CDR2 YYNGEE. The CDR3 consists of 16 residues. V gave up 3 bases and J gave up 3 bases; unmatched junction bases: 9. CDR3 loop: CASSAYTGAVYNEQFF. In nucleotides, the CDR3 is TGTGCCAGCAGCGCCTACACAGGGGCCGTCTACAATGAGCAGTTCTTC.

The chain couples TRBV29-1 to TRBJ1-2, with a possible D match to TRBD1 (5 bases). In germline, CDR1 is SQVTM, CDR2 ANQGSEA. CDR3 length: 15 amino acids. Trimming removed 6 bases from V and 6 bases from J, with 23 bases in between. This chain's CDR3 is CSVAKGVTSAHGYTF. The CDR3, as DNA: TGCAGCGTCGCTAAAGGGGTAACGTCGGCCCATGGCTACACCTTC.